The 15 T cell receptor beta chains below were found in one sample sequenced in a study of T cells in Graves' hyperthyroidism and ophthalmopathy. TCR beta CDR3 sequences were amplified from RNA transcripts. The HTBI primer set served for first-round RT-PCR of the TCR CDR3. TCRdb fed the multiplex PCR reads into MiXCR, producing one record per CDR3 protein. The sample comprises roughly 740,000 distinct CDR3 sequences, about a sixth of which are singletons, and around 7.7% rests with the top ten. The material sequenced was blood. The receptor set was obtained from a man younger than 35 with Graves' hyperthyroidism.

This clonotype was counted between two and nine times. The V and J genes are TRBV24-1 and TRBJ1-2, with a possible D match to TRBD1 (5 bases). V was cut by 0 bases and J by 4 bases, with 11 bases left in between. Germline V lookup: CDR1 KGHDR, CDR2 SFDVKD. The CDR3 loop spans 15 amino acids. CDR3 in amino acids: CATSDLRGWAYGYTF. The CDR3 coding sequence is TGTGCCACCAGTGATTTGCGGGGCTGGGCCTATGGCTACACCTTC.

V is TRBV20-1 and J is TRBJ1-4, with unresolved D. The CDR3 is 13 residues long. Trimming left V 3 bases short and J 4 bases short, with 9 bases between. Germline CDR1 is DFQATT and CDR2 is SNEGSKA (reference sequence). As DNA, the CDR3 is TGCAGTGCTAGGGTGGGGTTTAATGAAAAACTGTTTTTT. Its translation: CSARVGFNEKLFF.

This clonotype was seen just once. V and J are TRBV6-2 or TRBV6-3 and TRBJ2-1; the match to TRBD2 covers 10 bases. This CDR3 spans 16 amino acids. Germline CDR1 is MNHEY and CDR2 is SVGEGT. J gave up 8 bases and V 0 bases, and 7 bases lay outside the gene matches. DNA for the CDR3: TGTGCCAGCAGTTACTCGACTAGCGGGTGGAACCATGAGCAGTTCTTC. It yields the protein CASSYSTSGWNHEQFF.

This clonotype has more than one count but fewer than ten. V gene TRBV20-1 combines with J gene TRBJ2-3; TRBD1 matches at 9 bases. The CDR3 has 13 amino acids. V lost 3 bases and J lost 4; bases outside the gene matches: 2. Looked up from germline, CDR1 is DFQATT and CDR2 is SNEGSKA (reference sequence). The CDR3 reads CSARGQGPDTQYF. The DNA for the CDR3 is TGCAGTGCTAGGGGACAGGGCCCAGATACGCAGTATTTT.

The sample holds a few counts of this clonotype. The V gene is TRBV11-2, the J gene TRBJ2-2; 9 positions match TRBD2. CDR1 is SGHAT, CDR2 FQNNGV, per germline. The junction had 9 bases not matched to a gene; V was cut back by 5 bases and J by 5 bases. The CDR3 consists of 16 residues. CDR3 bases: TGTGCCAGCAGCCTCCTAATAGCGGGAGATACCGGGGAGCTGTTTTTT. Its translation: CASSLLIAGDTGELFF.

Comments on this clonotype: A read error may explain this, as a much larger clone is one base away. The CDR3 sequence: CASSLVVLPRDEQYF. The CDR3, as DNA: TGTGCCAGCAGCTTAGTAGTCCTCCCTCGGGATGAGCAGTACTTC. The chain couples TRBV7-2 to TRBJ2-7, with D possibly TRBD2 on 5 matching bases. The CDR3 is 15 residues long. Germline V CDR1 and CDR2: SGHTA, FQGNSA. V lost 1 base and J 7 bases, leaving 17 bases between the germline ends.

This clonotype was found many times. The chain links TRBV28 to TRBJ2-7; a weak D match, TRBD2 (6 bases). The CDR3 extends over 15 amino acids. V dropped 6 bases and J dropped 2 bases, with 17 bases sitting between them. Germline-derived CDR1 and CDR2 are MDHEN and SYDVKM. The CDR3 spells CASSPVGGSTYEQYF. DNA of the CDR3: TGTGCCAGCAGCCCCGTTGGGGGGTCAACCTACGAGCAGTACTTC.

This clonotype appeared many times. The genes are TRBV28 and TRBJ2-7; D is ambiguous. The CDR3 runs to 13 residues. The V gene's germline CDR1 is MDHEN and CDR2 SYDVKM. Deletions cut 2 bases from V and 1 base from J, with 6 bases between. The CDR3 protein is CASSLKGSYEQYF. In DNA form, the CDR3 reads TGTGCCAGCAGTTTAAAAGGGTCCTACGAGCAGTACTTC.

The sample holds a few counts of this clonotype. This chain joins TRBV20-1 and TRBJ2-7; 12 bases align to TRBD2. From germline, CDR1 is DFQATT and CDR2 SNEGSKA (reference sequence). J gave up 5 bases and V 5 bases, and 13 bases lay outside the gene matches. This CDR3 is 16 amino acids long. CDR3 residues: CSAVAGLAGGDHEQYF. CDR3 nucleotide sequence: TGCAGTGCTGTCGCGGGTCTAGCGGGAGGGGACCACGAGCAGTACTTC.

This clonotype appeared many times. The chain employs TRBV11-3 and TRBJ2-4; D gene ambiguous. Between the trimmed V and J ends, which lost 4 bases and 9 bases, there was a span of 22 bases. The CDR3 is 16 residues long. CDR1 is SGHNT, CDR2 YENEEA, per germline. The DNA for the CDR3 is TGTGCCAGCAGCTCTTTTTGGGCGGAGACCGTGGTCATTCAGTACTTC. The encoded protein is CASSSFWAETVVIQYF.

The chain has TRBV29-1 and TRBJ2-2, with D uncertain. Trimming took off 5 bases at V and 5 bases at J, with 3 bases between the two ends. Per the germline V gene, CDR1 is SQVTM and CDR2 is ANQGSEA. CDR3 length: 10 residues. The CDR3 nucleotides are TGCAGCGTTTCAACCGGGGAGCTGTTTTTT. Translation: CSVSTGELFF.

This clonotype was picked up many times. The chain is built from TRBV18 and TRBJ2-7; 9 bases agree with TRBD1. The germline gives CDR1 KGHSH, CDR2 LQKENI. This CDR3 has 16 amino acids. Trimming cost V 3 bases and J 2 bases; bases outside gene matches: 8. Here the CDR3 reads CASSPVYGTGTYEQYF. As DNA, the CDR3 is TGTGCCAGCTCACCGGTATACGGGACAGGGACCTACGAGCAGTACTTC.

This clonotype was found many times. This chain links TRBV20-1 with TRBJ2-3, with D perhaps matching TRBD2 (6 bases). The V and J ends lost 5 bases and 0 bases respectively, with 15 bases between them. Germline lookup yields CDR1 DFQATT and CDR2 SNEGSKA (reference sequence). This CDR3 spans 15 amino acids. The CDR3 nucleotides are TGCAGTGCTGAGGGTAGCGGATTTAGCACAGATACGCAGTATTTT. Protein sequence: CSAEGSGFSTDTQYF.

This clonotype was detected only a few times. The genes are TRBV29-1 and TRBJ2-1; 10 bases fit TRBD2. The CDR3 is 16 residues long. Germline values: CDR1 SQVTM, CDR2 ANQGSEA. V lost 5 bases, J lost 6 bases, and 13 bases stayed unmatched. CDR3 sequence reads: CSVSSWRLAGANEQFF. DNA for the CDR3: TGCAGCGTTTCGAGTTGGCGGCTAGCGGGAGCCAATGAGCAGTTCTTC.

This clonotype was detected ten times or more. CDR3 sequence reads: CASSFTGAIAEAFF. The CDR3 nucleotides read TGTGCCAGCAGCTTTACTGGGGCTATCGCTGAAGCTTTCTTT. V usage is TRBV11-2 and J usage is TRBJ1-1, with D maybe TRBD1 (5 bases). CDR1 SGHAT and CDR2 FQNNGV come from the germline V gene. Trimming left V 3 bases short and J 6 bases short, with 14 bases between. CDR3 length equals 14 residues. Supplemented by reference TRBV11-2 and TRBJ1-1, the full variable domain reads EAGVAQSPRYKIIEKRQSVAFWCNPISGHATLYWYQQILGQGPKLLIQFQNNGVVDDSQLPKDRFSAERLKGVDSTLKIQPAKLEDSAVYLCASSFTGAIAEAFFGQGTRLTVV.